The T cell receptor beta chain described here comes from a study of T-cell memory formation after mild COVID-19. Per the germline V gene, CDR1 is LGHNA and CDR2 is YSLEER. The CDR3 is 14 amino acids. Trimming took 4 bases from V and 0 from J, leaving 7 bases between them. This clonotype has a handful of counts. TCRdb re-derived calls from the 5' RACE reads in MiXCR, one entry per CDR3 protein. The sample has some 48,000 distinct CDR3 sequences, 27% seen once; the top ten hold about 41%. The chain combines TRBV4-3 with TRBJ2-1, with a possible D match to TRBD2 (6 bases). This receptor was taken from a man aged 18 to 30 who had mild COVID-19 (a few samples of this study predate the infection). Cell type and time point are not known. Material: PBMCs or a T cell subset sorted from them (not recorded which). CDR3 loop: CASSPGVSYNEQFF. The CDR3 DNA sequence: TGCGCCAGCAGCCCGGGGGTCTCCTACAATGAGCAGTTCTTC.